What follows describes a single T cell receptor (beta chain). Its specificity is unknown. This sample was included in a study of cytomegalovirus exposure and HLA in healthy donors. Study findings and constraints: The sole available immune exposure information was CMV serostatus. Researchers reported in a later analysis that a missense DCLRE1C variant was tied to TCR beta V- and J-gene trimming. Further analysis was carried out later, and it showed several of the most significant clusters appearing linked to common viral pathogens.

The germline gives CDR1 SGHAT, CDR2 FQDESV (reference sequence). The CDR3 totals 14 residues. V lost 2 bases to trimming and J lost 0 bases; unmatched junction nucleotides: 1. The PCR contained 60 Vbeta and 13 Jbeta primers. Data came from immunoSEQ multiplex PCR; TCRdb stores just in-frame clones and leaves some out. The sample consists of a few hundred thousand clones, about four fifths of them appearing once. The source is a young man in good health and CMV-seronegative. The specimen sequenced was PBMCs. The chain uses TRBV11-1 and TRBJ2-7, with 7 bases lining up with TRBD2. CDR3 bases: TGTGCCAGCAGCTTACTAGCGGTCTCCTACGAGCAGTACTTC. This translates into CASSLLAVSYEQYF. The complete variable domain, with remaining parts taken from reference TRBV11-1 and TRBJ2-7, reads EAEVAQSPRYKITEKSQAVAFWCDPISGHATLYWYRQILGQGPELLVQFQDESVVDDSQLPKDRFSAERLKGVDSTLKIQPAELGDSAMYLCASSLLAVSYEQYFGPGTRLTVT.